This TCR beta chain came from a study of T cell responses to AZD1222 COVID-19 vaccine. This clone came up once. Here immunoSEQ multiplex PCR was the method, and the copy in TCRdb shows in-frame clones only, minus some. The sample lists about 120,000 clones, roughly 90% occurring once. The input for sequencing was peripheral blood, taken on day 0 of AZD1222 vaccination. The sequence was collected from an adult in good health.

CDR3 coding DNA: TGTGCCAGCCAGTCGGCGGTCACTGAAGCTTTCTTT. Translated, it gives CASQSAVTEAFF. J is TRBJ1-1 and V is TRBV19, with no clear D. Germline CDR1 LNHDA, CDR2 SQIVND (reference sequence). The V and J ends lost 9 bases and 4 bases respectively, with 12 bases between them. This CDR3 has 12 amino acids.